The present T cell receptor (beta chain) was sequenced within a study of persistence of HIV-infected CD4 T cells. About the research overall: The sample holds CD4+ T cells responsive to CMV or HIV-1 Gag.

Remarks on this clone: The antigen is undetermined.

Cells were stimulated with CMV-infected fibroblast lysates at 10 ug/mL. Memory cells lacking CD40L and CD69 with high CD45RO were sorted. Donors had undetectable plasma HIV-1 RNA, under 50 copies/mL, for 4+ years. Donors had CD4+ T cell counts above 400 cells/uL and were CMV-seropositive. Sequencing used immunoSEQ version 4 in survey mode. Clones were sequenced by immunoSEQ multiplex PCR, and TCRdb holds only the in-frame ones, with some missing. The profile shows 48,000 or so clones, around 80% of them singletons. The CDR3 spans 14 residues. The germline CDR1 and CDR2 sequences are MNHNS and SASEGT. V lost 7 bases and J 1 base, leaving 13 bases between the germline ends.

The starting material was CD4+ T cells sorted from PBMCs after roughly 18-hour stimulation, obtained from a patient who received antiretroviral therapy. This sequence originates from an adult man with HIV who was CMV-seropositive. This chain links TRBV6-1 with TRBJ1-1; D not certain. CDR3 coding DNA: TGTGCCAGCACCCCCCCAGGTACGAACACTGAAGCTTTCTTT. Its protein is CASTPPGTNTEAFF.